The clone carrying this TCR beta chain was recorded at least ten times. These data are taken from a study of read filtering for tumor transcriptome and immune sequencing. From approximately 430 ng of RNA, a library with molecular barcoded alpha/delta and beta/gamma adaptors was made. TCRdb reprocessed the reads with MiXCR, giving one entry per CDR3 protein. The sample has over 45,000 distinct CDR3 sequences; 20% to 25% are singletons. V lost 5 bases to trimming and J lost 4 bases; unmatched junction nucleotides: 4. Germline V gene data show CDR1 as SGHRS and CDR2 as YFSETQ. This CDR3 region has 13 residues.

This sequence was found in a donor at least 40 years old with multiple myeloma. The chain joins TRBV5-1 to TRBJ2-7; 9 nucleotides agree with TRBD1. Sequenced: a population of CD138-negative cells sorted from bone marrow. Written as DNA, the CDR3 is TGCGCCAGCAGTTCCGGGACAGGGTACGAGCAGTACTTC. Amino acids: CASSSGTGYEQYF.